What follows are 18 T cell receptor beta chains derived from one specimen sequenced in a study of CD8+CD57+ T cells in acquired aplastic anemia. TCR beta VDJ and CDR3 profiling used genomic DNA as template. One entry per CDR3 protein results from TCRdb running MiXCR on the reads. The repertoire consists of over 150,000 distinct CDR3 sequences, with approximately 52% occurring once and the leading ten covering about 15%. Material: sorted CD4+, CD8+, or CD8+CD57+ T cells (not recorded which) from PBMCs. The receptors derive from a human donor in good health, serving as a control.

As to this clonotype: The CDR3 does not end in the conserved phenylalanine or tryptophan, so this is likely a read error. The chain has TRBV5-1 and TRBJ2-5, with D unclear. Germline V lookup: CDR1 SGHRS, CDR2 YFSETQ. Trimming shortened V by 6 bases and J by 5 bases, and 14 bases separated the two germline ends. CDR3 length equals 13 residues. CDR3 sequence reads: CASNTTPKETQYL. The CDR3 DNA follows: TGCGCCAGCAACACTACCCCTAAGGAGACCCAGTACCTC.

This chain links TRBV25-1 with TRBJ1-4, with a possible D match to TRBD1 (5 bases). CDR1 and CDR2 from the germline V gene are MGHDK and SYGVNS. The CDR3 totals 14 residues. Trimming cost V 1 base and J 8 bases, with 11 bases left between them. CDR3 protein: CASSESGRNEKLFF. The CDR3 DNA reads as TGTGCCAGCAGTGAATCGGGACGGAACGAAAAACTGTTTTTT.

The chain combines TRBV7-2 with TRBJ2-5, with 7 bases aligning to TRBD2. Germline V lookup: CDR1 SGHTA, CDR2 FQGNSA. The V gene end was trimmed by 5 bases and the J gene end by 9 bases; junction bases not matched to a gene: 9. This CDR3 contains 13 residues. As DNA, the CDR3 is TGTGCCAGCAGCATGGGAGCTGGGGGGGCCCAGTACTTC. Translated, it gives CASSMGAGGAQYF.

This clonotype was counted ten times or more. The chain uses TRBV5-1 and TRBJ2-7; 10 bases line up with TRBD1. The CDR3 is made up of 15 amino acids. The germline V gene encodes CDR1 SGHRS and CDR2 YFSETQ. Trimming removed 0 bases from V and 2 bases from J; junction bases left unmatched: 2. In nucleotides, the CDR3 is TGCGCCAGCAGCTTGGCCGGGACAGGGGCCTACGAGCAGTACTTC. Translating it yields CASSLAGTGAYEQYF.

The chain joins TRBV7-9 to TRBJ1-2, with D unclear. CDR1 and CDR2 from the germline V gene are SEHNR and FQNEAQ (reference sequence). This CDR3 spans 13 amino acids. V lost 1 base and J lost 4, with 7 bases in between. This CDR3 is CASSLVGIYGYTF. CDR3 bases: TGTGCCAGCAGCTTAGTAGGGATCTATGGCTACACCTTC. The full variable domain, rest sourced from reference TRBV7-9 and TRBJ1-2, is DTGVSQNPRHKITKRGQNVTFRCDPISEHNRLYWYRQTLGQGPEFLTYFQNEAQLEKSRLLSDRFSAERPKGSFSTLEIQRTEQGDSAMYLCASSLVGIYGYTFGSGTRLTVV.

The chain links TRBV20-1 to TRBJ2-1; possibly TRBD2 for D (5 bases). The V gene lost 0 bases and the J gene lost 6 bases, with 15 bases spanning the gap. Per germline, CDR1 DFQATT and CDR2 SNEGSKA (reference sequence). CDR3 length: 15 amino acids. The CDR3 is CSARDRSGACNEQFF. CDR3 DNA sequence: TGCAGTGCTAGAGATCGGAGCGGCGCCTGCAATGAGCAGTTCTTC.

The V call is TRBV2, the J call TRBJ2-7, with 9 bases matching TRBD2. The CDR3 sequence is 15 residues long. Germline trimming cut 3 bases from V and 3 bases from J; bases unmatched to any gene: 6. CDR1 and CDR2 (germline): SNHLY, FYNNEI. The CDR3 nucleotides are TGTGCCAGCAGTGAGGCTAGCGGGACCTACTACGAGCAGTACTTC. Protein sequence: CASSEASGTYYEQYF.

This clonotype has just one count. The V and J genes are TRBV29-1 and TRBJ1-1; 7 bases are shared with TRBD1. V gave up 1 base and J gave up 1 base; unmatched junction bases: 6. Germline V CDR1 and CDR2: SQVTM, ANQGSEA. CDR3 size: 15 residues. The CDR3 DNA reads as TGCAGCGTTGAAGGTCGACAGGGAGCGAACACTGAAGCTTTCTTT. This gives the protein CSVEGRQGANTEAFF. Using reference TRBV29-1 and TRBJ1-1 for the parts outside the CDR3, the full variable domain is SAVISQKPSRDICQRGTSLTIQCQVDSQVTMMFWYRQQPGQSLTLIATANQGSEATYESGFVIDKFPISRPNLTFSTLTVSNMSPEDSSIYLCSVEGRQGANTEAFFGQGTRLTVV.

As regards this clonotype: One end of the junction is discordant with germline, which a read error may explain. This chain links TRBV19 with TRBJ2-5; tentatively, D is TRBD2 (5 bases). CDR1 and CDR2 (germline): LNHDA, SQIVND (reference sequence). The CDR3 has 12 amino acids. The chain's CDR3 is CACSIERGTQYF. The CDR3 region has the DNA TGTGCCTGTAGTATAGAACGGGGAACCCAGTACTTC. The full variable domain, completed using reference TRBV19 and TRBJ2-5, is DGGITQSPKYLFRKEGQNVTLSCEQNLNHDAMYWYRQDPGQGLRLIYYSQIVNDFQKGDIAEGYSVSREKKESFPLTVTSAQKNPTAFYLCACSIERGTQYFGPGTRLLVL.

The chain has TRBV2 and TRBJ1-1; D may be TRBD1 (6 bases). Between the trimmed V and J ends, which lost 7 bases and 1 base, there was a span of 10 bases. Germline V gene data show CDR1 as SNHLY and CDR2 as FYNNEI. This CDR3 spans 13 amino acids. The CDR3 here is CASNEQGNTEAFF. The CDR3, as DNA: TGTGCCAGCAACGAACAGGGGAACACTGAAGCTTTCTTT.

The rearrangement joins TRBV6-2 or TRBV6-3 to TRBJ2-7; D tentatively fits TRBD1 or TRBD2 (5 bases each). With 4 bases removed from V and 2 bases from J, the gap between germline ends came to 15 bases. The CDR3 length is 15 residues. Germline V gene sequence: CDR1 MNHEY, CDR2 SVGEGT. The CDR3 loop is CASSSTGLPPYEQYF. In DNA form, the CDR3 reads TGTGCCAGCAGTTCGACGGGGCTCCCGCCCTACGAGCAGTACTTC.

This clonotype was seen repeatedly, ten times or more. DNA for the CDR3: TGCGCCAGCAGCCAAGATCAGTCAGTTCAAAGAGCTAACTATGGCTACACCTTC. Its protein is CASSQDQSVQRANYGYTF. This chain joins TRBV4-1 and TRBJ1-2; D is uncertain. Looked up from germline, CDR1 is MGHRA and CDR2 is YSYEKL. V was cut by 0 bases and J by 0 bases, with 17 bases left in between. The CDR3 sequence is 18 residues long.

This clonotype was counted between two and nine times. CDR3 nucleotides: TGTGCCAGCAGTGAAGCCCTTGGAGGGGGACAGGCTGGAGAGACCCAGTACTTC. Protein sequence: CASSEALGGGQAGETQYF. The chain recombines TRBV2 with TRBJ2-5; 8 nucleotides align to TRBD1. Trimming cost V 0 bases and J 4 bases; bases outside gene matches: 13. From germline, CDR1 is SNHLY and CDR2 FYNNEI. The CDR3 sequence is 18 residues long.

This clonotype occurred many times. This chain joins TRBV7-2 and TRBJ1-1; D is perhaps TRBD1 (5 bases). CDR3 size: 15 residues. V was pared by 1 base and J by 4 bases, with 13 bases between. Germline CDR1 SGHTA, CDR2 FQGNSA. As DNA, the CDR3 is TGTGCCAGCAGCTTAGAGGGTTACAGGAGCACTGAAGCTTTCTTT. This translates into CASSLEGYRSTEAFF. The variable domain in full, with the rest retrieved from reference TRBV7-2 and TRBJ1-1, is GAGVSQSPSNKVTEKGKDVELRCDPISGHTALYWYRQSLGQGLEFLIYFQGNSAPDKSGLPSDRFSAERTGGSVSTLTIQRTQQEDSAVYLCASSLEGYRSTEAFFGQGTRLTVV.

As concerns this clonotype: With a much larger clone just one base away, this may be a read error. The conserved phenylalanine or tryptophan normally closing the CDR3 is absent here, so this likely arose from a read error. The chain has TRBV24-1 and TRBJ2-7; D perhaps matches TRBD2 (5 bases). CDR1 is KGHDR, CDR2 SFDVKD, per germline. This CDR3 comprises 12 residues. Trimming took 5 bases from V and 9 from J, leaving 13 bases between them. The CDR3 sequence: CATSGGINGQYL. CDR3 coding DNA: TGTGCCACCAGTGGAGGGATCAACGGGCAGTACCTC.

The chain uses TRBV11-3 and TRBJ2-2, with 7 positions matching TRBD1. CDR1 and CDR2 (germline): SGHNT, YENEEA. The CDR3 extends over 15 amino acids. J was trimmed by 7 bases and V by 5 bases; bases with no gene match: 10. The CDR3 spells CASSRIEGASGELFF. The CDR3 DNA sequence: TGTGCCAGCAGCCGCATCGAGGGGGCGAGCGGGGAGCTGTTTTTT.

The chain is built from TRBV4-3 and TRBJ2-7; 9 bases fit TRBD1. Unmatched junction bases numbered 4, after V lost 1 base and J lost 3 bases. Germline V gene lookup returns CDR1 LGHNA and CDR2 YSLEER. The CDR3 extends over 15 amino acids. The CDR3 DNA reads TGCGCCAGCAGCCAAGTGCTGACAGGGGGCTACGAGCAGTACTTC. This encodes CASSQVLTGGYEQYF.

This clonotype was seen at least ten times. V is TRBV6-1 and J is TRBJ1-2, with D hard to call. This CDR3 has 14 residues. Trimming cost V 8 bases and J 4 bases, with 17 bases left between them. CDR1 and CDR2 from the germline V gene are MNHNS and SASEGT. CDR3 bases: TGTGCCAGCCGATCCCGCCAGGTGGTCTATGGCTACACCTTC. Residues: CASRSRQVVYGYTF.